The entry that follows covers one TCR beta chain sequence. As yet, its antigen is unknown. TCRdb recomputed calls from the reads with MiXCR, one row per CDR3 protein. The sample holds approximately 990,000 distinct CDR3 sequences; 31% are singletons and the top ten take 10% to 15%. These data are taken from a study of T cell repertoires in cytomegalovirus infection. Study in general: The study used recently identified HLA-C-restricted and well-studied HLA-B-restricted CMV epitopes. From public TCR beta signatures came an indication of both CMV infection and matching HLA type. Study-wide results and caveats: Frequencies of public TCR beta families were cumulated, and this identified carriers of CMV plus the relevant HLA. The ex vivo response showed dominance by HLA-C-restricted CMV-specific TCR beta clonotypes.

CDR1 is MNHNY and CDR2 is SVGAGI in the germline V gene (reference sequence). V was clipped by 2 bases and J by 7 bases; unmatched bases: 17. This CDR3 contains 18 residues. This clonotype was obtained from a human donor in good health (CMV status not recorded). Some clones in this sample may be carry-over from other donors' samples. Material: cultured CD8+ T cells from PBMCs, obtained from culture after CMV antigen stimulation. The J gene is TRBJ2-1, the V gene TRBV6-6, with 7 positions matching TRBD1. CDR3: CASSYPLAEGGITNEQFF. DNA of the CDR3: TGTGCCAGCAGTTACCCCCTTGCTGAAGGGGGCATTACGAATGAGCAGTTCTTC.